The 27 T cell receptor beta chains listed next were all sequenced from one sample in a study of T-cell reconstitution after alpha-beta-depleted transplantation in children. Library preparation (for TCRbeta) was performed with unique molecular identifiers. TCRdb re-called the PCR reads with MiXCR, one entry per CDR3 protein. The table lists 98,000 or so distinct CDR3 sequences, around a quarter of them singletons. The sample was PBMCs, taken before TCRalphabeta/CD19-depleted stem cell transplant. These receptors all come from a boy between 2 and 10 years old with acute lymphoblastic leukemia, due to receive a stem cell transplant.

This clonotype was detected once. The chain combines TRBV9 with TRBJ2-1; unclear D gene. CDR3 size: 15 residues. Trimming stripped 0 bases from V and 2 bases from J, with 9 bases between. The germline V gene has CDR1 SGDLS and CDR2 YYNGEE. The CDR3 coding sequence is TGTGCCAGCAGCGTAGCGGTAGGCGCCTACAATGAGCAGTTCTTC. Residues: CASSVAVGAYNEQFF.

The chain joins TRBV5-1 to TRBJ2-3; D call uncertain. Trimming took off 4 bases at V and 0 bases at J, with 15 bases between the two ends. There are 16 residues in the CDR3. CDR1 is SGHRS and CDR2 is YFSETQ in the germline V gene. The CDR3: CASSDRRPTSTDTQYF. DNA for the CDR3: TGCGCCAGCAGCGACCGCAGACCCACGAGCACAGATACGCAGTATTTT.

This chain uses TRBV28 with TRBJ2-6; D uncertain. The length of the CDR3 is 15 residues. Germline loops: CDR1 MDHEN, CDR2 SYDVKM. Trimming cost V 2 bases and J 0 bases, with 5 bases left between them. This chain's CDR3 is CASSLLLSGANVLTF. The DNA for the CDR3 is TGTGCCAGCAGTTTACTCCTCTCTGGGGCCAACGTCCTGACTTTC.

A few counts support this clonotype. The gene calls are TRBV28 and TRBJ1-1; D ambiguous. The CDR3 totals 16 residues. V was cut by 6 bases and J by 2 bases, with 19 bases left in between. CDR1 is MDHEN, CDR2 SYDVKM, per germline. DNA for the CDR3: TGTGCCAGCAGGAAAGGCGGGGTTCCGGATAACACTGAAGCTTTCTTT. This gives the protein CASRKGGVPDNTEAFF.

The sample holds many counts of this clonotype. The chain combines TRBV5-1 with TRBJ1-2, with D tentatively TRBD1 (5 bases). This CDR3 has 15 residues. Looked up from germline, CDR1 is SGHRS and CDR2 is YFSETQ. Between the trimmed V and J ends, which lost 0 bases and 3 bases, there was a span of 12 bases. The CDR3 coding sequence is TGCGCCAGCAGCTTGGAGCCAGGGAGGGACTATGGCTACACCTTC. Its protein product is CASSLEPGRDYGYTF.

The chain uses TRBV10-3 and TRBJ2-5; no reliable D call. Germline-derived CDR1 and CDR2 are ENHRY and SYGVKD. The CDR3 extends over 14 amino acids. Deletions cut 2 bases from V and 1 base from J, with 8 bases between. The CDR3 bases are TGTGCCATCAGTGAGGGAAGCATCCAAGAGACCCAGTACTTC. As protein: CAISEGSIQETQYF.

The DNA for the CDR3 is TGTGCCAGCAGCACCCGGACTAGCGGGAGCTACGAGCAGTACTTC. Protein product: CASSTRTSGSYEQYF. The V and J genes are TRBV6-1 and TRBJ2-7, with 13 bases that match TRBD2. This CDR3 contains 15 residues. Germline assignment: CDR1 MNHNS and CDR2 SASEGT. V shed 6 bases and J 3 bases; nucleotides not matched to a gene: 5.

V gene TRBV14 combines with J gene TRBJ2-2; D gene unclear. Germline CDR1 is SGHDN and CDR2 is FVKESK. The length of the CDR3 is 13 residues. V lost 1 base, J lost 5 bases, and 5 bases lay in between. Here the CDR3 DNA reads TGTGCCAGCAGCCAAGTAATTACCGGGGAGCTGTTTTTT. Its protein is CASSQVITGELFF.

The rearrangement uses TRBV5-1 and TRBJ2-2; D gene ambiguous. Trimming removed 5 bases at V and 6 bases at J, with 11 bases between. CDR1 and CDR2 from the germline V gene are SGHRS and YFSETQ. The length of the CDR3 is 13 residues. DNA for the CDR3: TGCGCCAGCAGTCCCCCAACGCCCGGGGAGCTGTTTTTT. Translating gives CASSPPTPGELFF.

The chain couples TRBV10-3 to TRBJ2-5; D is undetermined. Germline V gene lookup returns CDR1 ENHRY and CDR2 SYGVKD. V lost 0 bases and J lost 2, with 4 bases in between. The CDR3 loop spans 13 amino acids. The CDR3 loop is CAISESRQETQYF. The CDR3 DNA follows: TGTGCCATCAGTGAGTCGAGACAAGAGACCCAGTACTTC.

This clonotype was recorded a few times. The chain links TRBV6-5 to TRBJ2-7; D call uncertain. This CDR3 region has 13 residues. The germline V and J ends were trimmed by 0 bases and 7 bases, with 10 bases remaining between them. Germline values: CDR1 MNHEY, CDR2 SVGAGI. This CDR3 reads CASSYSIAREQYF. For the CDR3, the DNA is TGTGCCAGCAGTTACTCGATAGCCCGGGAGCAGTACTTC.

The chain is built from TRBV6-1 and TRBJ1-3; the match to TRBD1 covers 10 bases. The CDR3 contains 14 residues. The ends lost 11 bases at V and 2 bases at J; junction bases unmatched: 6. Germline assignment: CDR1 MNHNS and CDR2 SASEGT. The CDR3 nucleotides are TGTGCCGTAGGACAGGGGGGGACTGGAAACACCATATATTTT. Its protein product is CAVGQGGTGNTIYF.

The chain combines TRBV15 with TRBJ2-5; D is uncertain. V was pared by 1 base and J by 1 base, with 10 bases between. Germline CDR1 is LNHNV and CDR2 is YYDKDF (reference sequence). The CDR3 is 15 amino acids. The CDR3 loop is CATSRVSRFQETQYF. The DNA for the CDR3 is TGTGCCACCAGCAGAGTTTCGCGCTTCCAAGAGACCCAGTACTTC.

The V gene is TRBV7-9, the J gene TRBJ2-3, with TRBD2 matching over 13 bases. The CDR3 is made up of 16 amino acids. Germline V gives CDR1 SEHNR, CDR2 FQNEAQ (reference sequence). V lost 0 bases and J lost 9; bases outside the gene matches: 6. Here the CDR3 DNA reads TGTGCCAGCAGCTTAGCGGGGACTAGCGGGATCGGGACGCAGTATTTT. The encoded protein is CASSLAGTSGIGTQYF.

The rearrangement joins TRBV11-2 to TRBJ2-7, with D unresolved. CDR1 and CDR2 from the germline V gene are SGHAT and FQNNGV. The CDR3 is 12 amino acids. Trimming took 8 bases from V and 1 from J, leaving 9 bases between them. In DNA, the CDR3 is TGTGCCAGCGGCCCAAGGTCCTACGAGCAGTACTTC. Protein product: CASGPRSYEQYF. Full variable domain (missing parts from reference TRBV11-2 and TRBJ2-7): EAGVAQSPRYKIIEKRQSVAFWCNPISGHATLYWYQQILGQGPKLLIQFQNNGVVDDSQLPKDRFSAERLKGVDSTLKIQPAKLEDSAVYLCASGPRSYEQYFGPGTRLTVT.

The chain recombines TRBV6-5 with TRBJ1-5; D might be TRBD1 (6 bases). CDR3 size: 14 residues. Trimming took off 2 bases at V and 4 bases at J, with 9 bases between the two ends. The V gene's germline CDR1 is MNHEY and CDR2 SVGAGI. The CDR3 bases are TGTGCCAGCAGTTACGGGGGCGGGAATCAGCCCCAGCATTTT. Translated, it gives CASSYGGGNQPQHF.

This clonotype was counted only a few times. V and J are TRBV4-1 and TRBJ2-7; TRBD2 matches 11 bases. This CDR3 has 15 amino acids. The germline V gene encodes CDR1 MGHRA and CDR2 YSYEKL. Unmatched junction bases numbered 9, after V lost 4 bases and J lost 7 bases. As DNA, the CDR3 is TGCGCCAGCAGCCTCAAGACTAGCGGGGTTAAGGAGCAGTACTTC. Its protein is CASSLKTSGVKEQYF.

This clonotype was seen a few times. V and J are TRBV20-1 and TRBJ2-1; 15 nucleotides align to TRBD2. The germline gives CDR1 DFQATT, CDR2 SNEGSKA (reference sequence). There are 14 residues in the CDR3. V was clipped by 4 bases and J by 8 bases; unmatched bases: 3. This CDR3 reads CSATGTSGRYEQFF. CDR3 DNA sequence: TGCAGTGCTACCGGGACTAGCGGGAGGTATGAGCAGTTCTTC.

The V call is TRBV14, the J call TRBJ2-7, with D possibly matching TRBD1 (5 bases). The CDR3 is 15 residues long. Germline CDR1 reads SGHDN; CDR2 reads FVKESK. The V gene lost 1 base and the J gene lost 6 bases, with 16 bases spanning the gap. The chain's CDR3 is CASSQAGNRRGEQYF. As DNA, the CDR3 is TGTGCCAGCAGCCAAGCAGGGAATCGCCGCGGCGAGCAGTACTTC.

The V gene is TRBV24-1, the J gene TRBJ2-3; TRBD1 matches 9 bases. J was trimmed by 3 bases and V by 2 bases; bases with no gene match: 14. CDR3 size: 19 residues. Germline assignment: CDR1 KGHDR and CDR2 SFDVKD. CDR3 residues: CATSDSRDREGLGTDTQYF. The CDR3 DNA reads as TGTGCCACCAGTGATTCCCGGGACAGGGAAGGGTTAGGGACAGATACGCAGTATTTT.

This clonotype was seen only once. This chain links TRBV5-1 with TRBJ2-1; maybe TRBD1 (6 bases). The germline CDR1 and CDR2 sequences are SGHRS and YFSETQ. The V end was cut by 1 base, the J end by 0 bases, with 11 bases between. This CDR3 has 16 residues. CDR3 DNA sequence: TGCGCCAGCAGCTTGATCCCAGGGGACTCCTACAATGAGCAGTTCTTC. This encodes CASSLIPGDSYNEQFF. Looking up the rest from reference TRBV5-1 and TRBJ2-1 gives the full variable domain: KAGVTQTPRYLIKTRGQQVTLSCSPISGHRSVSWYQQTPGQGLQFLFEYFSETQRNKGNFPGRFSGRQFSNSRSEMNVSTLELGDSALYLCASSLIPGDSYNEQFFGPGTRLTVL.

This clonotype was counted many times. The rearrangement joins TRBV20-1 to TRBJ1-6, with 7 bases lining up with TRBD1. V lost 3 bases to trimming and J lost 6 bases; unmatched junction nucleotides: 8. The CDR3 has 15 amino acids. Per the germline V gene, CDR1 is DFQATT and CDR2 is SNEGSKA (reference sequence). The CDR3 loop reads CSASVTGTLNSPLHF. The CDR3 nucleotides read TGCAGTGCTAGTGTGACAGGGACCCTTAATTCACCCCTCCACTTT.

V and J are TRBV20-1 and TRBJ2-1; no firm D call. The CDR3 contains 13 residues. In germline, CDR1 is DFQATT, CDR2 SNEGSKA (reference sequence). Trimming took 5 bases from V and 0 from J, leaving 8 bases between them. Here the CDR3 DNA reads TGCAGTGCTGCTTTGAGCTCCTACAATGAGCAGTTCTTC. Translation gives CSAALSSYNEQFF.

This clonotype has ten or more counts. The chain links TRBV7-2 to TRBJ2-7; D tentatively reads TRBD1 or TRBD2 (6 bases each). Trimming removed 8 bases at V and 4 bases at J, with 18 bases between. CDR1 and CDR2 from the germline V gene are SGHTA and FQGNSA. CDR3 length: 14 amino acids. CDR3 DNA sequence: TGTGCCAGCTCCCCTAAGGGGGGAGGTTACGAGCAGTACTTC. Its protein product is CASSPKGGGYEQYF. Full variable domain (outside the CDR3, taken from reference TRBV7-2 and TRBJ2-7): GAGVSQSPSNKVTEKGKDVELRCDPISGHTALYWYRQSLGQGLEFLIYFQGNSAPDKSGLPSDRFSAERTGGSVSTLTIQRTQQEDSAVYLCASSPKGGGYEQYFGPGTRLTVT.

The chain couples TRBV7-9 to TRBJ2-1; tentatively, D is TRBD2 (6 bases). Germline CDR1 SEHNR, CDR2 FQNEAQ (reference sequence). This CDR3 spans 12 amino acids. V was trimmed by 1 base and J by 12 bases, leaving 10 bases between them. The DNA of the CDR3 is TGTGCCAGCAGCTTAGATGGGGGAGGGCAGTTCTTC. It specifies CASSLDGGGQFF.

This clonotype was counted ten times or more. The rearrangement links TRBV5-1 to TRBJ2-7, with 7 bases lining up with TRBD1. CDR3 length equals 13 residues. V dropped 4 bases and J dropped 3; count of bases not matched to a gene: 4. From germline, CDR1 is SGHRS and CDR2 YFSETQ. DNA of the CDR3: TGCGCCAGCAGCAGGGGACAGAGCTACGAGCAGTACTTC. Protein product: CASSRGQSYEQYF.

J is TRBJ2-7 and V is TRBV12-3 or TRBV12-4, with a possible D match to TRBD2 (6 bases). The CDR3 spans 14 residues. Trimming took 5 bases from V and 2 from J, leaving 13 bases between them. CDR3 nucleotide sequence: TGTGCCAGCAGTCCTAGCGTCGACACCTACGAGCAGTACTTC. This codes for CASSPSVDTYEQYF.